The 14 T cell receptor beta chains below come from one sample, sequenced in a study of metastatic and nonmetastatic thyroid tumors. Treatment of any kind had been given to no patient before thyroid surgery. With MiXCR, TCRdb reprocessed the PCR reads. The data contain about 26,000 clones, roughly 24% of them singletons. Sample: blood. The origin of the receptors is a female donor with papillary thyroid cancer or a benign thyroid nodule (not recorded which). Some clones in this sample may be carry-over from other donors' samples.

This clone has at least ten counts. This chain joins TRBV3-1 and TRBJ2-2; D gene uncertain. CDR3 length: 13 residues. V lost 4 bases, J lost 6 bases, and 9 bases lay in between. Germline CDR1 and CDR2: LGHDT and YNNKEL (reference sequence). The CDR3 sequence: CASSREYSGELFF. Here the CDR3 DNA reads TGTGCCAGCAGCCGCGAGTATTCCGGGGAGCTGTTTTTT.

This clone came up a few times. The chain joins TRBV30 to TRBJ1-5; 10 bases line up with TRBD1. V shed 3 bases, J shed 0 bases, and the junction held 11 bases outside the gene matches. CDR3 length: 18 amino acids. CDR1 and CDR2 (germline): GTSNPN, SVGIG (reference sequence). CDR3 sequence reads: CAWSGGTGAAYSNQPQHF. The CDR3 DNA sequence: TGTGCCTGGAGCGGCGGGACAGGGGCCGCTTATAGCAATCAGCCCCAGCATTTT.

This clone was observed a handful of times. The V gene is TRBV28, the J gene TRBJ2-1; weak D call: TRBD2 (5 bases). Trimming left V 3 bases short and J 12 bases short, with 9 bases between. This CDR3 contains 11 residues. The V gene's germline CDR1 is MDHEN and CDR2 SYDVKM. The CDR3 DNA is TGTGCCAGCAGTTTGGCGCGGGTGCAGTTCTTC. Its translation is CASSLARVQFF.

Here the CDR3 reads CASSWSGRGTDTQYF. Written as DNA, the CDR3 is TGTGCCAGCAGCTGGAGCGGGAGAGGCACAGATACGCAGTATTTT. The V call is TRBV11-2, the J call TRBJ2-3; the match to TRBD2 covers 8 bases. Trimming took 4 bases from V and 1 from J; bases not matched to a gene: 4. From germline, CDR1 is SGHAT and CDR2 FQNNGV. The CDR3 spans 15 residues.

The V call is TRBV24-1, the J call TRBJ2-2; the D gene is possibly TRBD2 (6 bases). This CDR3 is built from 17 residues. Trimming shortened V by 9 bases and J by 1 base, and 20 bases separated the two germline ends. Per germline, CDR1 KGHDR and CDR2 SFDVKD. The CDR3 DNA reads as TGTGCCACCCGACCCGGGGTAGCTAGCGAGAACACCGGGGAGCTGTTTTTT. It is translated as CATRPGVASENTGELFF.

This clone was recorded many times. Other DNA sequences in this sample translate to the same CDR3. CDR3 sequence reads: CAIRARQDQPQHF. The CDR3 nucleotides read TGTGCCATCCGGGCGCGGCAAGATCAGCCCCAGCATTTT. This chain joins TRBV10-3 and TRBJ1-5; no reliable D call. V was shortened by 8 bases and J by 5 bases, with 13 bases between the two germline ends. Germline CDR1 reads ENHRY; CDR2 reads SYGVKD. This CDR3 comprises 13 residues.

This clone was found many times. V gene TRBV5-6 combines with J gene TRBJ2-1; possible D gene TRBD2, 5 bases. Germline-derived CDR1 and CDR2 are SGHDT and YYEEEE. The V and J ends lost 4 bases and 7 bases respectively, with 12 bases between them. This CDR3 has 13 residues. The CDR3 here is CASSPPGVNEQFF. CDR3 in DNA: TGTGCCAGCAGCCCCCCCGGGGTTAATGAGCAGTTCTTC.

This clone counts as medium-sized. The chain has TRBV6-2 or TRBV6-3 and TRBJ2-1; 14 bases align to TRBD2. This CDR3 is 17 amino acids long. The V gene end was trimmed by 2 bases and the J gene end by 4 bases; junction bases not matched to a gene: 4. The germline V gene has CDR1 MNHEY and CDR2 SVGEGT. The CDR3 sequence: CASSYLGLAGEYNEQFF. The CDR3 nucleotides read TGTGCCAGCAGTTACCTGGGACTAGCGGGAGAGTACAATGAGCAGTTCTTC.

This clone was seen only a few times. This chain links TRBV6-1 with TRBJ2-7, with TRBD2 matching 7 bases. Trimming took 11 bases from V and 4 from J; bases not matched to a gene: 11. Germline V gives CDR1 MNHNS, CDR2 SASEGT. The length of the CDR3 is 13 residues. The CDR3 coding sequence is TGTGCCGGCCTACGGCAGGGAGGGTACGAGCAGTACTTC. It translates to CAGLRQGGYEQYF.

This clone is medium-sized within its sample. The chain recombines TRBV2 with TRBJ2-7; maybe TRBD2 (6 bases). V was shortened by 8 bases and J by 7 bases, with 21 bases between the two germline ends. The CDR3 loop spans 14 amino acids. Germline CDR1 is SNHLY and CDR2 is FYNNEI. CDR3 sequence: CASGSSETMGEQYF. The CDR3, as DNA: TGTGCCAGCGGATCTAGCGAGACAATGGGTGAGCAGTACTTC. Filled out from reference TRBV2 and TRBJ2-7, the complete variable domain reads EPEVTQTPSHQVTQMGQEVILRCVPISNHLYFYWYRQILGQKVEFLVSFYNNEISEKSEIFDDQFSVERPDGSNFTLKIRSTKLEDSAMYFCASGSSETMGEQYFGPGTRLTVT.

This clone was picked up a small number of times. The CDR3 here is CASSYSEGGPREQYF. The CDR3 DNA reads TGTGCCAGCAGTTACTCGGAGGGAGGGCCGAGAGAGCAGTACTTC. The V gene is TRBV6-2 or TRBV6-3, the J gene TRBJ2-7; 7 nucleotides align to TRBD2. Germline lookup yields CDR1 MNHEY and CDR2 SVGEGT. CDR3 length: 15 amino acids. V trimming: 0 bases; J trimming: 7 bases; junction bases outside the gene matches: 9.

This clone was detected ten times or more. The chain joins TRBV5-1 to TRBJ2-3, with D perhaps matching TRBD2 (5 bases). The CDR3 has 15 amino acids. Germline-derived CDR1 and CDR2 are SGHRS and YFSETQ. V lost 0 bases to trimming and J lost 4 bases, with 12 bases between them. CDR3 loop: CASSLVRISADTQYF. CDR3 bases: TGCGCCAGCAGCTTGGTTCGTATTAGCGCAGATACGCAGTATTTT.

By sample fraction, this clone is medium-sized (0.01 to 0.1%). The V and J genes are TRBV6-1 and TRBJ2-7; 15 positions match TRBD2. Germline-derived CDR1 and CDR2 are MNHNS and SASEGT. The CDR3 is 14 amino acids. V lost 7 bases and J lost 6; bases outside the gene matches: 4. The CDR3 DNA reads as TGTGCCAGCATGAGGACTAGCGGGAGGGGCGAGCAGTACGTC. It codes for CASMRTSGRGEQYV.

This clone was seen a few times. An end of the junction differs from the germline gene, which may be a read error. The V call is TRBV12-3 or TRBV12-4, the J call TRBJ1-3, with a possible D match to TRBD1 (6 bases). This CDR3 region has 16 residues. The CDR3 DNA sequence: TGTGCCAGCAGTTTGTTAGACAGGAACTCTGGAAAAACCATATATTTT. Translating gives CASSLLDRNSGKTIYF.